Each of the 15 T cell receptor beta chains below was sequenced from the same sample in a study of T cell repertoires in cytomegalovirus infection. Their recognized antigens are unknown. TCRdb re-analysed the reads in MiXCR, keeping a single row per CDR3 protein. This sample has tens of thousands of distinct CDR3 sequences, with more than 20% found just once. The sequenced material came from PBMCs, sequenced either directly or after in vitro stimulation (not recorded which). All receptors derive from a human donor in good health (CMV status not recorded). Some clones in this sample may be carry-over from other donors' samples.

In this sample, this clonotype turned up many times. The gene calls are TRBV7-2 and TRBJ2-3; D assignment may be TRBD1 or TRBD2 (6 bases each). The CDR3 runs 15 residues. V lost 5 bases to trimming and J lost 1 base, with 13 bases between them. CDR1 is SGHTA and CDR2 is FQGNSA in the germline V gene. CDR3 coding DNA: TGTGCCAGCAGCATTGACAGGAGGGGCACAGATACGCAGTATTTT. This codes for CASSIDRRGTDTQYF.

The chain couples TRBV4-3 to TRBJ2-2; 8 bases agree with TRBD2. The CDR3 runs 16 residues. The ends lost 0 bases at V and 4 bases at J; junction bases unmatched: 4. In germline, CDR1 is LGHNA, CDR2 YSLEER. The CDR3 here is CASSQEAGVVTGELFF. Written as DNA, the CDR3 is TGCGCCAGCAGCCAAGAAGCGGGAGTAGTCACCGGGGAGCTGTTTTTT.

This clonotype was counted only a few times. This chain uses TRBV5-5 with TRBJ1-2; TRBD1 matches 9 bases. Germline CDR1 reads SGHKS; CDR2 reads YYEKEE (reference sequence). This CDR3 region has 14 residues. With 0 bases clipped from V and 12 bases from J, the junction kept 9 bases outside the gene matches. In nucleotides, the CDR3 is TGTGCCAGCAGCTTGGGGACAGGGGTTTTTATGGACACCTTC. This codes for CASSLGTGVFMDTF.

V and J are TRBV7-9 and TRBJ2-3, with unresolved D. Germline V gives CDR1 SEHNR, CDR2 FQNEAQ (reference sequence). The CDR3 totals 16 residues. Trimming shortened V by 1 base and J by 2 bases, and 13 bases separated the two germline ends. The CDR3 region is CASSLDGGGATDTQYF. DNA for the CDR3: TGTGCCAGCAGCTTAGACGGCGGCGGCGCCACAGATACGCAGTATTTT.

The chain joins TRBV14 to TRBJ1-2; weak D call: TRBD1 (5 bases). Germline CDR1 SGHDN, CDR2 FVKESK. With 1 base removed from V and 0 bases from J, the gap between germline ends came to 9 bases. CDR3 length equals 15 residues. The CDR3 coding sequence is TGTGCCAGCAGCCAAGTGGGGGGACCTAACTATGGCTACACCTTC. This translates into CASSQVGGPNYGYTF.

The chain couples TRBV5-6 to TRBJ1-1, with 11 bases fitting TRBD1. The CDR3 is made up of 16 amino acids. J gave up 6 bases and V 2 bases, and 9 bases lay outside the gene matches. The germline CDR1 and CDR2 sequences are SGHDT and YYEEEE. The CDR3 is CASSFGQGALVAEAFF. The DNA for the CDR3 is TGTGCCAGCAGCTTCGGACAGGGGGCTCTCGTCGCTGAAGCTTTCTTT.

The chain joins TRBV18 to TRBJ1-1, with 8 bases identical to TRBD1. Germline V gives CDR1 KGHSH, CDR2 LQKENI. The junction had 10 bases not matched to a gene; V was cut back by 3 bases and J by 4 bases. The CDR3 length is 16 residues. This chain's CDR3 is CASSPMTGARLTEAFF. The CDR3 bases are TGTGCCAGCTCACCTATGACAGGGGCCCGACTCACTGAAGCTTTCTTT.

In this sample, this clonotype turned up many times. The chain employs TRBV7-8 and TRBJ1-1, with 9 positions matching TRBD1. CDR3 length: 17 residues. In germline, CDR1 is SGHVS, CDR2 FQNEAQ. The V and J ends lost 0 bases and 0 bases, in that order; junction bases with no gene match: 5. CDR3 region: CASSLARQGEMNTEAFF. CDR3 nucleotides: TGTGCCAGCAGCTTAGCCCGACAGGGGGAGATGAACACTGAAGCTTTCTTT. Full variable domain (rest looked up from reference TRBV7-8 and TRBJ1-1): GAGVSQSPRYKVAKRGQDVALRCDPISGHVSLFWYQQALGQGPEFLTYFQNEAQLDKSGLPSDRFFAERPEGSVSTLKIQRTQQEDSAVYLCASSLARQGEMNTEAFFGQGTRLTVV.

The chain links TRBV6-2 or TRBV6-3 to TRBJ1-2; the match to TRBD1 covers 7 bases. CDR1 is MNHEY, CDR2 SVGEGT, per germline. After removal of 6 bases from V and 2 bases from J, the junction contained 3 bases not matched to a gene. The CDR3 has 13 amino acids. CDR3 sequence (DNA): TGTGCCAGCAGATTGGACAGGAACTATGGCTACACCTTC. Translation: CASRLDRNYGYTF.

The V and J genes are TRBV27 and TRBJ1-1; D not certain. V was trimmed by 0 bases and J by 3 bases, leaving 8 bases between them. From germline, CDR1 is MNHEY and CDR2 SMNVEV (reference sequence). The CDR3 sequence is 14 residues long. The CDR3 region has the DNA TGTGCCAGCAGTTTATCCGCAGCTTACACTGAAGCTTTCTTT. This encodes CASSLSAAYTEAFF.

This clonotype was observed many times. The chain carries TRBV12-3 or TRBV12-4 and TRBJ1-4; no reliable D call. The CDR3 extends over 14 amino acids. Deletions cut 5 bases from V and 8 bases from J, with 15 bases between. This CDR3 reads CASSLGSLEEKLFF. The CDR3 DNA follows: TGTGCCAGCAGTCTAGGATCTTTAGAGGAAAAACTGTTTTTT.

The chain couples TRBV20-1 to TRBJ2-7, with TRBD2 matching 11 bases. With 6 bases clipped from V and 0 bases from J, the junction kept 7 bases outside the gene matches. This CDR3 contains 15 residues. Germline lookup yields CDR1 DFQATT and CDR2 SNEGSKA (reference sequence). The CDR3 sequence: CSAAGGLAGSYEQYF. CDR3 in DNA: TGCAGTGCGGCGGGAGGACTAGCGGGCTCCTACGAGCAGTACTTC.

A few counts support this clonotype. The gene calls are TRBV11-2 and TRBJ2-3; 8 positions match TRBD2. CDR1 and CDR2 (germline): SGHAT, FQNNGV. With V trimmed by 5 bases and J by 6 bases, 16 bases remained unmatched. The CDR3 has 17 amino acids. The CDR3 sequence: CASSIGGAGLPPDTQYF. Written as DNA, the CDR3 is TGTGCCAGCAGCATCGGGGGGGCGGGACTCCCTCCCGATACGCAGTATTTT.

This clonotype was picked up many times. This chain links TRBV11-3 with TRBJ2-2; D uncertain. The CDR3 length is 13 residues. V gave up 5 bases and J gave up 3 bases, with 7 bases separating them. Per the germline V gene, CDR1 is SGHNT and CDR2 is YENEEA. CDR3 residues: CASSRDHTGELFF. Here the CDR3 DNA reads TGTGCCAGCAGCCGCGACCACACCGGGGAGCTGTTTTTT. Full variable domain (rest looked up from reference TRBV11-3 and TRBJ2-2): EAGVVQSPRYKIIEKKQPVAFWCNPISGHNTLYWYLQNLGQGPELLIRYENEEAVDDSQLPKDRFSAERLKGVDSTLKIQPAELGDSAVYLCASSRDHTGELFFGEGSRLTVL.

In its sample, this clonotype was seen many times. The chain joins TRBV7-8 to TRBJ2-1, with 16 bases that match TRBD2. This CDR3 has 16 residues. The germline V gene encodes CDR1 SGHVS and CDR2 FQNEAQ. With 5 bases clipped from V and 7 bases from J, the junction kept 5 bases outside the gene matches. The CDR3 loop reads CASSGGLAGGPNEQFF. The CDR3 nucleotides are TGTGCCAGCAGCGGGGGACTAGCGGGAGGGCCGAATGAGCAGTTCTTC.